This entry is about one T cell receptor (beta chain). The CDR3 length is 15 residues. The germline V gene encodes CDR1 MGHRA and CDR2 YSYEKL. Trimming left V 3 bases short and J 0 bases short, with 11 bases between. The primer mix had 60 Vbeta and 13 Jbeta primers. Profiling relied on immunoSEQ multiplex PCR, and the TCRdb table lists in-frame clones only, not all of them. The sample lists roughly 200,000 clones, 75% to 90% seen once, with 0.71% in the top ten. The sample belongs to a study of cytomegalovirus exposure and HLA in healthy donors. Study overall: Earlier, about 180 million T cells were analyzed, and 117 million unique TCR beta sequences were found among them.

The sequencing input was PBMCs. The sequence was obtained from a boy aged 2 to 9 in good health and CMV-seronegative. The chain joins TRBV4-1 to TRBJ1-1, with a possible D match to TRBD1 (6 bases). CDR3 bases: TGCGCCAGCAGCCATCCGGGACACTTGAACACTGAAGCTTTCTTT. Translation: CASSHPGHLNTEAFF.